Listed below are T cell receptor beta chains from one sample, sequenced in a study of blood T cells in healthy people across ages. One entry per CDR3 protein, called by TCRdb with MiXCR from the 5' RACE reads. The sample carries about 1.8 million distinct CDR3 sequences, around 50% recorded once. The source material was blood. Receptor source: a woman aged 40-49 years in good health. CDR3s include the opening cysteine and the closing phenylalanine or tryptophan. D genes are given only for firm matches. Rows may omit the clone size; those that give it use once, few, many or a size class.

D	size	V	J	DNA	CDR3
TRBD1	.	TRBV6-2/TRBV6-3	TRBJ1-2	TGTGCCAGCAGTTACTCGGCCCCCAGGACAGGGGATGGCTACACCTTC	CASSYSAPRTGDGYTF
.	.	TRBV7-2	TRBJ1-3	TGTGCCAGCAGCCCAGTTGGAGGGCTCTCTGGAAACACCATATATTTT	CASSPVGGLSGNTIYF
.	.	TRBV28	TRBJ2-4	TGTGCCAGCCAAATATCGCATAGTAAGGGCCTAGCCAAAAACATTCAGTACTTC	CASQISHSKGLAKNIQYF
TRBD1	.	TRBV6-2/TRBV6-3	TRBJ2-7	TGTGCCAGCAGTTCGGACAGGGGGTATCGCTACGAGCAGTACTTC	CASSSDRGYRYEQYF
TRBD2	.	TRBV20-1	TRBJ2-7	TGCAGTGCTAGTGGGCCCCGGGAGGGCTACGAGCAGTACTTC	CSASGPREGYEQYF
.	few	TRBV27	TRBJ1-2	TGTGCCAGCAGTCCTCCCCTAGGGAACGGCTACACCTTC	CASSPPLGNGYTF
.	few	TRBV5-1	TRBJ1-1	TGCGCCAGCAGCTCCGACCCGAACACTGAAGCTTTCTTT	CASSSDPNTEAFF
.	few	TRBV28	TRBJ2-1	TGTGCCAGCGGTCTATCTTACGAGCAGTTCTTC	CASGLSYEQFF
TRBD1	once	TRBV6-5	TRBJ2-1	TGTGCCAGCAGTTTCCCCGGGACAGGGGGCTACAATGAGCAGTTCTTC	CASSFPGTGGYNEQFF
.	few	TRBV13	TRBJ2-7	TGTGCCAGCCAGGGGAGCTCCTACGAGCAGTACTTC	CASQGSSYEQYF
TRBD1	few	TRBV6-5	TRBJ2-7	TGTGCCAGCAGTTCATCCGGGACAGGGTACGAGCAGTACTTC	CASSSSGTGYEQYF
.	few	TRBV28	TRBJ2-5	TGTGCCAGCAGTATAGGGGGTGAGCAGTACTTC	CASSIGGEQYF
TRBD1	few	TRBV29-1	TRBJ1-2	TGCAGCGTAATACCGGGACAGGGGTATGGCTACACCTTC	CSVIPGQGYGYTF
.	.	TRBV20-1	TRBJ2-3	TGCAGTGCGGGAATGGGGGGTTCCACAGATACGCAGTATTTT	CSAGMGGSTDTQYF
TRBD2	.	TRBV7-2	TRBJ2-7	TGTGCCAGCAGCCCGCTCCCAGCGGGGGGATTCGACGAGCAGTACTTC	CASSPLPAGGFDEQYF
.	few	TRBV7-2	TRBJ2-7	TGTGCCAGCACCGAGACAGGTGCCACCTACGAGCAGTACTTC	CASTETGATYEQYF
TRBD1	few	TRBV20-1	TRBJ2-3	TGCAGTGCTAGAAGACAGGGATACACAGATACGCAGTATTTT	CSARRQGYTDTQYF
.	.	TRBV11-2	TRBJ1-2	TGTGCCAGCAGCTTAGCATGGCGGAGTGATGGCTACACCTTC	CASSLAWRSDGYTF
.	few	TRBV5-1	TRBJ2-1	TGCGCCAGCAGCTTTGGGCTCAATGAGCAGTTCTTC	CASSFGLNEQFF
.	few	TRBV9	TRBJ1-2	TGTGCCAGCAGCGCCCGGTTTGCTAACTATGGCTACACCTTC	CASSARFANYGYTF
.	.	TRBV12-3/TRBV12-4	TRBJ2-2	TGTGCCAGCATCCACACCGGGGAGCTGTTTTTT	CASIHTGELFF
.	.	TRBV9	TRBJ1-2	TGTGCCAGCAGCGGTCTACTCCAGGCCTATGGCTACACCTTC	CASSGLLQAYGYTF
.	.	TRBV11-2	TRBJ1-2	TGTGCCAGCAGCCTCCACAGGGACTACACCTTC	CASSLHRDYTF
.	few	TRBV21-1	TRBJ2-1	TGTGCCAGCAGCTCCCGGGGGGGGCAGGGGCCCTACAATGAGCAGTTCTTC	CASSSRGGQGPYNEQFF
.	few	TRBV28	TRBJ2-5	TGTGCCAGCAGTTCGGGAGCCAGTATGCAGACCCAGTACTTC	CASSSGASMQTQYF
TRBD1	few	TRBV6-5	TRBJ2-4	TGTGCCAGCAGTCCTCGACAGGGGATGGCCAAAAACATTCAGTACTTC	CASSPRQGMAKNIQYF
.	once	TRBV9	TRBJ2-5	TGTGCCAGCAGCACCGGGGGGCTGGGTTCAAATGAGCAGTACTTC	CASSTGGLGSNEQYF
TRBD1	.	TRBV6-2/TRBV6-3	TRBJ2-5	TGTGCCAGCCGTGGGACAGGGGGTGGGCAGTACTTC	CASRGTGGGQYF
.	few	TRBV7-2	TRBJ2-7	TGTGCCAGCAGCCTAGGCATGGCTTCTTACTACGAGCAGTACTTC	CASSLGMASYYEQYF
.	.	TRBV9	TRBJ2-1	TGTGCCAGCAGCGCGCCCTACGATGAGCAGTTCTTC	CASSAPYDEQFF
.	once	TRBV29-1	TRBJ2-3	TGCAGCGTTGACGGGCAGGGCCCCACAGATACGCAGTATTTT	CSVDGQGPTDTQYF
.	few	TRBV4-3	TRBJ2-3	TGCGCCAGCAGCCAAGAAAGGGTGCAGGGCGCAGATACGCAGTATTTT	CASSQERVQGADTQYF
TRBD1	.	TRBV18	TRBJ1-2	TGTGCCAGCTCGAAGCTGGGACAGGGTCTCCCTGGCTACACCTTC	CASSKLGQGLPGYTF
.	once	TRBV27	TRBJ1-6	TGTGCCAGCAGCTCCACCCTTGGGGCACCCCTCCACTTT	CASSSTLGAPLHF
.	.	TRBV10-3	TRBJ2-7	TGTGCCATCAGACGGGACATCGGACCCTACGAGCAGTACTTC	CAIRRDIGPYEQYF
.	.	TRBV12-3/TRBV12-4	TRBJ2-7	TGTGCCAGCAGTCCGAATGGACAGTACGAGCAGTACTTC	CASSPNGQYEQYF
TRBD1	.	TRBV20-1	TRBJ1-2	TGCAGTGCTAGTAGGGCAGGGGGCGCGGTCTATGGCTACACCTTC	CSASRAGGAVYGYTF
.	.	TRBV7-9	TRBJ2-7	TGTGCCAGCAGCTTAGTTGTGTTTGGGGACGAGAGCTCCTACAATGAGCAGTACTTC	CASSLVVFGDESSYNEQYF
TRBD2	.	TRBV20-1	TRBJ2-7	TGCAGGGCGGGGGTGAGGGAGCAGTACTTC	CRAGVREQYF
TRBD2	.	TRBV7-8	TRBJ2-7	TGTGCCAGCAGCGCCAGGGAAGCGGGGGGCCGCTACGAGCAGTACTTC	CASSAREAGGRYEQYF
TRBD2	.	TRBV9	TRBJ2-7	TGTGCCAGCAGCGTAGAGGGTAGCGGGGGCGAGCAGTACTTC	CASSVEGSGGEQYF
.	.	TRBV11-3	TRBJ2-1	TGTGCCAGCAGCTTAGACTGGACGCGCAATGAGCAGTTCTTC	CASSLDWTRNEQFF
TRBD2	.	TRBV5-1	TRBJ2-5	TGCGCCAGCAGCTCCTACGGACTAGCGGGACAAGAGACCCAGTACTTC	CASSSYGLAGQETQYF
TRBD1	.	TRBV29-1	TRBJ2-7	TGCAGCGTTACCGGGACAGGGGGAGGGGAGCAGTACTTC	CSVTGTGGGEQYF
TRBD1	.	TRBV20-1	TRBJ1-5	TGCAGTGCGGGGGGACAGGGGTCTAGCAATCAGCCCCAGCATTTT	CSAGGQGSSNQPQHF
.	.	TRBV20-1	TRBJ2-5	TGCAGTGTCCCTCCCGGGCAAGAGACCCAGTACTTC	CSVPPGQETQYF
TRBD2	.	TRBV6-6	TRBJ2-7	TGTACCTCAGGGAAGGGCCAGGCGGGGGGTTTCTACGAGCAGTACTTC	CTSGKGQAGGFYEQYF
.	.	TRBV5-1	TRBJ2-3	TGCGCCAGCAGGCCGGGACACCAACTCAGGTCTCTAAGCACAGATACGCAGTATTTT	CASRPGHQLRSLSTDTQYF
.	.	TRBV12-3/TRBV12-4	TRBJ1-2	TGTGCCAGCAGTTTAGGGGGTTTGGCGCGTGGTGGCTACACCTTC	CASSLGGLARGGYTF
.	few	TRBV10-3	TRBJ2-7	TGTGCCATCAGAGAGCGGGCTAGTAGTTACGAGCAGTACTTC	CAIRERASSYEQYF
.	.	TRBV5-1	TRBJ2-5	TGCGCCAGCAGCTTAACCGGGGCGGCGGAGCAGTACTTC	CASSLTGAAEQYF
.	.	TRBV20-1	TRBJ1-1	TGCAGTGCTAGAGATCCCAAAAGGGGGGCAGGAATGAACACTGAAGCTTTCTTT	CSARDPKRGAGMNTEAFF
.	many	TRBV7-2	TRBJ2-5	TGTGCCAGCAGCTTCGGACAGAAGGAGACCCAGTACTTC	CASSFGQKETQYF
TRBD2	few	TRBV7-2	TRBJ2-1	TGTGCCAGCAGCTTAGGAGTCGGGGGGGTCCACAATGAGCAGTTCTTC	CASSLGVGGVHNEQFF
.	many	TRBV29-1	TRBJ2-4	TGCAGCGTTGAAGTGGGAGGGCAGGGGACCGTTCAGTACTTC	CSVEVGGQGTVQYF
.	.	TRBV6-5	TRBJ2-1	TGTGCCAGCAGTCAGGGGTATGGGGAGCAGTTCTTC	CASSQGYGEQFF
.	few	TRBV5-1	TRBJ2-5	TGCGCCAGCAGCTTGGCCGCGGGACCGCCACAAGAGACCCAGTACTTC	CASSLAAGPPQETQYF